This TCR beta chain appears in the sequencing data of a study of shared clonotypes between healthy human individuals. General study results and limits: It was observed that roughly 5.1% of naive CD4 clonotypes were shared across a handful of donors.

A note on this clone: Its antigen is undetermined.

Per the study methods: Filtering differed for immunoSEQ, which gave only junction sequences without quality scores. Assay used: immunoSEQ multiplex PCR; TCRdb lists only in-frame clones, some missing. V, J and clone size were drawn from that table, and D and trimming were deduced from the DNA. The data contain around 2.3 million clones, 90% to 97% of them singletons. The TCR sequence derives from a man aged 18 to 30 in good health. The sequenced material came from naive CD4+ T cells sorted from blood. Specified subset: CD45RA+ positively selected.

CDR3 protein: CASSLEGARGPPDTQYF. CDR3 sequence (DNA): TGCGCCAGCAGCTTGGAGGGCGCCCGAGGGCCCCCAGATACGCAGTATTTT. The chain joins TRBV5-1 to TRBJ2-3, with D possibly being TRBD2 (5 bases). V lost 0 bases and J lost 4, with 18 bases in between. Per germline, CDR1 SGHRS and CDR2 YFSETQ. The CDR3 extends over 17 amino acids. Based on the CDR3 plus reference TRBV5-1 and TRBJ2-3, the full variable domain is KAGVTQTPRYLIKTRGQQVTLSCSPISGHRSVSWYQQTPGQGLQFLFEYFSETQRNKGNFPGRFSGRQFSNSRSEMNVSTLELGDSALYLCASSLEGARGPPDTQYFGPGTRLTVL.